What follows is one TCR beta chain and its context. It was with random hexamers that 0.5 to 1 ug RNA was reverse transcribed. Using its own MiXCR run on the immunoSEQ multiplex PCR reads, TCRdb lists one record per CDR3 protein. The table lists 100,000 to 150,000 distinct CDR3 sequences, 90% to 95% of them singletons. This sample was included in a study of CD8 T cells in Susac syndrome. This CDR3 spans 17 amino acids. The ends lost 0 bases at V and 0 bases at J; junction bases unmatched: 3. Germline assignment: CDR1 SGHTA and CDR2 FQGNSA. The sequence came from a human donor in good health. Sequencing was carried out using CD4+ T cells from PBMCs. The chain combines TRBV7-2 with TRBJ1-5, with 9 bases lining up with TRBD1. The CDR3: CASSLAYRGRSNQPQHF. The CDR3 nucleotides read TGTGCCAGCAGCTTAGCATACAGGGGGCGTAGCAATCAGCCCCAGCATTTT. The whole variable domain, filled in from reference TRBV7-2 and TRBJ1-5, reads GAGVSQSPSNKVTEKGKDVELRCDPISGHTALYWYRQSLGQGLEFLIYFQGNSAPDKSGLPSDRFSAERTGGSVSTLTIQRTQQEDSAVYLCASSLAYRGRSNQPQHFGDGTRLSIL.